Given below is one T cell receptor (beta chain) in context. At one end, the junction sequence differs from germline, possibly due to a read error. One entry per CDR3 protein, called by TCRdb with MiXCR from the 5' RACE reads. The data show about 240,000 distinct CDR3 sequences, less than 8.5% seen once. The data belong to a study of T cells after yellow fever vaccination. CDR3 length: 14 residues. Germline V lookup: CDR1 SNHLY, CDR2 FYNNEI. This rearrangement joins TRBV2 to TRBJ2-2; TRBD2 is a possible D gene (6 bases). The receptor comes from a man aged 25 to 45 who received the YFV17D yellow fever vaccine. The specimen was CD4+ T cells sorted from PBMCs, collected 15 days after the yellow fever booster vaccination. The CDR3 nucleotides read TGTGCCAGCAGTAAAGCGGGTTTCACCGGGGAGCTGTTTTTT. It codes for CASSKAGFTGELFF.